This T cell receptor (beta chain) emerged from a study of blood T cell repertoires in COVID-19. Across the study: Italy, Spain and the United States were the sources of the convalescent and acute COVID-19 samples. The analysed material was cDNA or gDNA that came from T cells, B-cell-depleted T cells, or PBMCs.

In the original processing: Amplifying reference gene primers gave estimates of nucleated cell counts. The assay was immunoSEQ multiplex PCR, and TCRdb's table has in-frame clones only and misses some. V and J calls plus clone size are reproduced from that table; the DNA served to infer D and trimming. The data hold about 160,000 clones, with over 80% observed a single time. Trimming pared 6 bases from V and 2 bases from J, leaving 8 bases between. This CDR3 contains 13 residues. The chain recombines TRBV12-3 or TRBV12-4 with TRBJ1-5, with D possibly being TRBD1 (5 bases). This clonotype was obtained from a woman of 80 years or more with active or convalescent COVID-19. Sequencing used peripheral blood. This CDR3 reads CASRTDGNQPQHF. The CDR3 nucleotides read TGTGCCAGCAGGACAGACGGCAATCAGCCCCAGCATTTT.